This T cell receptor (beta chain) stems from a study of regulatory T cells in long-lasting Graves disease. Time point in this sample: newly diagnosed GD, antithyroid drugs for less than 3 months. From RNA extracted from PBMCs, the TCR library was made. iRepertoire HTBI primers and Arm-PCR of CDR3 regions built TCR beta libraries. In TCRdb, the multiplex PCR reads were re-called with MiXCR into one record per CDR3 protein. The table has hundreds of thousands of distinct CDR3 sequences, around a sixth seen once. This CDR3 comprises 14 residues. Trimming pared 6 bases from V and 8 bases from J, leaving 19 bases between. The table lists this clonotype with many counts.

The chain couples TRBV12-3 or TRBV12-4 to TRBJ1-2; tentatively, D is TRBD1 (5 bases). This TCR was recovered from a female donor with Graves disease. Sequences were derived from peripheral blood mononuclear cells (PBMCs), sampled at new diagnosis, from a patient treated with antithyroid drugs. CDR3 nucleotides: TGTGCCAGCAGGAAGCCCTCCGGACACGGAGGCTACACCTTC. Translated, it gives CASRKPSGHGGYTF.